This TCR beta chain was documented in a study of T cell repertoires in cytomegalovirus infection. The overall study: TCR beta signatures that were public indicated CMV infection and matching HLA type.

MiXCR, run by TCRdb on the reads, gives a single entry per CDR3 protein. The data hold around 350,000 distinct CDR3 sequences, with 18% observed a single time. Germline loops: CDR1 LNHDA, CDR2 SQIVND (reference sequence). CDR3 length: 13 residues. V lost 7 bases and J lost 3, with 10 bases in between. The sample was PBMCs. The chain joins TRBV19 to TRBJ1-5; tentatively, D is TRBD1 (6 bases). This receptor was obtained from a human donor in good health (CMV status not recorded). Some clones in this sample may be carry-over from other donors' samples. The CDR3 loop is CASTRGANQPQHF. In DNA form, the CDR3 reads TGTGCCAGTACTCGGGGGGCCAATCAGCCCCAGCATTTT.